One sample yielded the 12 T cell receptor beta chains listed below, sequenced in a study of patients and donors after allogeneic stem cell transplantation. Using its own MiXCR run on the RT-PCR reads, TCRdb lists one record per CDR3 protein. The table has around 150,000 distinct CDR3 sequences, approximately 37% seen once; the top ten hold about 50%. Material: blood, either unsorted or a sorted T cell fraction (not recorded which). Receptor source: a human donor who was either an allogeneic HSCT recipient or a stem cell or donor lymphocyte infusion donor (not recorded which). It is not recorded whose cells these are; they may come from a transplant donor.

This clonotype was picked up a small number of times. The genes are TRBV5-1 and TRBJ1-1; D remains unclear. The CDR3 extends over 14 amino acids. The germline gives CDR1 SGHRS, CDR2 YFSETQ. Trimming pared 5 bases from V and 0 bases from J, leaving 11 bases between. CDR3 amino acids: CASRLGIMNTEAFF. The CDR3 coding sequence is TGCGCCAGCAGACTGGGTATCATGAACACTGAAGCTTTCTTT.

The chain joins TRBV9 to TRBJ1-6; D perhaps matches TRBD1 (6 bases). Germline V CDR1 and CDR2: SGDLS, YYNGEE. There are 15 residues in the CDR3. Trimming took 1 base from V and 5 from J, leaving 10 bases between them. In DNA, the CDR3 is TGTGCCAGCAGCGTACACAGGGACGATAATTCACCCCTCCACTTT. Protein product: CASSVHRDDNSPLHF.

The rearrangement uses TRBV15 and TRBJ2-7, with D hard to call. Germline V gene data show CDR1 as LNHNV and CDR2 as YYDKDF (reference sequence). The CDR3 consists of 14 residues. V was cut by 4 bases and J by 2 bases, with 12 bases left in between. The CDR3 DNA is TGTGCCACCAGCACCGGATCAGGTACCTACGAGCAGTACTTC. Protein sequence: CATSTGSGTYEQYF.

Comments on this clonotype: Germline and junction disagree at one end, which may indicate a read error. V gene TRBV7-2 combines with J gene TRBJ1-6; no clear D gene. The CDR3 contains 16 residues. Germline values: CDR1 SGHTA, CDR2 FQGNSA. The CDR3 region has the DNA TGTGCCAGCAGCTTAAAGTTCCCACCCTATAATTCACCCCTCCAGTTT. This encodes CASSLKFPPYNSPLQF.

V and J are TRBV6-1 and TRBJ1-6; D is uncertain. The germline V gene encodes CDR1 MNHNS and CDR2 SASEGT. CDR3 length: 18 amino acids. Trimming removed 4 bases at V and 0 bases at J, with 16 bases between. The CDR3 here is CASSVLPLESSYNSPLHF. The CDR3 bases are TGTGCCAGCAGTGTCCTCCCATTGGAGAGCTCCTATAATTCACCCCTCCACTTT.

For the CDR3, the DNA is TGTGCCAGCAGTCTCCCAGCCTTTAACTATGGCTACACCTTC. This translates into CASSLPAFNYGYTF. The V and J genes are TRBV28 and TRBJ1-2; no clear D. Deletions cut 5 bases from V and 1 base from J, with 11 bases between. This CDR3 spans 14 amino acids. Germline V gene data show CDR1 as MDHEN and CDR2 as SYDVKM.

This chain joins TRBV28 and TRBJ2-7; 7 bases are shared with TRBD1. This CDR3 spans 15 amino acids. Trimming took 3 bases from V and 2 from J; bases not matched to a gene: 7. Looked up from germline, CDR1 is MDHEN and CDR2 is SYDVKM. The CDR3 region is CASSFYTDRTYEQYF. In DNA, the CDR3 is TGTGCCAGCAGTTTCTATACGGACAGGACCTACGAGCAGTACTTC.

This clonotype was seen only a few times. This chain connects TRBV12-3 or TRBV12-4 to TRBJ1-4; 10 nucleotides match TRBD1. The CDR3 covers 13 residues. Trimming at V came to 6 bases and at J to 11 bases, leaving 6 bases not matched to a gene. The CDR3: CASRTGQGNKLFF. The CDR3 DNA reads TGTGCCAGCAGGACGGGACAGGGGAACAAACTGTTTTTT.

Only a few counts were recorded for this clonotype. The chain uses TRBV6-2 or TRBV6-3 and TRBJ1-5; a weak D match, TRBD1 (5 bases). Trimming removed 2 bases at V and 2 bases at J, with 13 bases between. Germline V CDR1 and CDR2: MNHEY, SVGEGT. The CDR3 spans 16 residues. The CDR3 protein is CASSYMAGRGNQPQHF. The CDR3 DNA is TGTGCCAGCAGTTACATGGCAGGGAGGGGCAATCAGCCCCAGCATTTT.

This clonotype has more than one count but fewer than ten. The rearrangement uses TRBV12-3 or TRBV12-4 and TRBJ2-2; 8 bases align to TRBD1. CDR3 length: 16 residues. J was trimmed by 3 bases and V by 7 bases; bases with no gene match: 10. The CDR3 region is CASTPQGARYTGELFF. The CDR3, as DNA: TGTGCCAGCACCCCCCAGGGGGCACGGTACACCGGGGAGCTGTTTTTT.

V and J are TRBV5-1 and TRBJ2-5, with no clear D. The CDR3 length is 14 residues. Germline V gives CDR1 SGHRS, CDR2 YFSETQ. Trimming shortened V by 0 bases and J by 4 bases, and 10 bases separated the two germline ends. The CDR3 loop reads CASSLDVLRETQYF. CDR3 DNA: TGCGCCAGCAGCTTGGATGTCCTAAGAGAGACCCAGTACTTC.

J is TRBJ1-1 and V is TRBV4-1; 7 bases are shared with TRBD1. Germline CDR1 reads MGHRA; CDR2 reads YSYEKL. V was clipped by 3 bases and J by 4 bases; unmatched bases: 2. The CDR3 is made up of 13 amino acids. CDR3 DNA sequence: TGCGCCAGCAGCCAGAGGGGGCCCACTGAAGCTTTCTTT. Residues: CASSQRGPTEAFF.